This entry features one T cell receptor (beta chain) sequence. At one boundary the junction diverges from the germline segment, which might be a read error. This entry comes from a study of blood T cell repertoires in COVID-19. Study at large: Whether acute or convalescent, the COVID-19 samples came from the United States, Italy and Spain. The analysed material was cDNA or gDNA that came from T cells, B-cell-depleted T cells, or PBMCs.

Original data processing: Amplification of reference gene primers was used by the study to estimate nucleated cell counts. Clones were read by immunoSEQ multiplex PCR, and TCRdb kept only the in-frame ones, dropping some. V, J and clone size were drawn from that table, and D and trimming were deduced from the DNA. The top ten clones hold 20% to 30% of a sample with approximately 100,000 clones, roughly 84% of them seen once. There are 16 residues in the CDR3. Germline values: CDR1 SNHLY, CDR2 FYNNEI. The sequenced sample was peripheral blood. This rearrangement joins TRBV2 to TRBJ1-4; 7 bases are a match to TRBD1. The sequence was obtained from a man in his 60s with acute or convalescent COVID-19. The chain's CDR3 is CASREGTAGNHEKLFF. CDR3 bases: TGTGCCAGCAGGGAAGGGACAGCCGGTAACCATGAAAAACTGTTTTTT.